This T cell receptor (beta chain) originates from a study of T cells in Graves' hyperthyroidism and ophthalmopathy. The CDR3 has 13 amino acids. Trimming left V 2 bases short and J 1 base short, with 8 bases between. The germline CDR1 and CDR2 sequences are GTSNPN and SVGIG (reference sequence). What was amplified from RNA transcripts were TCR beta CDR3 regions. The TCR CDR3 first-round RT-PCR relied on the HTBI primer set. TCRdb reprocessed the multiplex PCR reads via MiXCR and lists one record per CDR3 protein. The sample shows around 350,000 distinct CDR3 sequences, about 18% of them seen only once. In this sample, this clonotype turned up many times. If no ophthalmopathy progression occurred within 18 months, Graves' hyperthyroidism was stable.

The source is a woman aged 18-29 years with Graves' hyperthyroidism. The chain carries TRBV30 and TRBJ1-1; D is undetermined. The sequenced sample was blood. The chain's CDR3 is CAWSSHSNTEAFF. The DNA of the CDR3 is TGTGCCTGGAGTTCCCACTCGAACACTGAAGCTTTCTTT.